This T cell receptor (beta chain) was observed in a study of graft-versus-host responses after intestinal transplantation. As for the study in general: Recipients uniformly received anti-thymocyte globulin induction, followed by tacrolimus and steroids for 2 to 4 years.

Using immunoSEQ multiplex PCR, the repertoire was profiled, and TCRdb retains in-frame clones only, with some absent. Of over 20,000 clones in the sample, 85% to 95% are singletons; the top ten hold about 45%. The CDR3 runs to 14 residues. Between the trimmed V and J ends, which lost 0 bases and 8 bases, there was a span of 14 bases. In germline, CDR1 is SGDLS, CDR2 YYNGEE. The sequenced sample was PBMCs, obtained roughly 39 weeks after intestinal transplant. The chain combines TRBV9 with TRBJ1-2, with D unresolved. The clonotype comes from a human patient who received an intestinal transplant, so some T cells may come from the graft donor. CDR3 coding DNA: TGTGCCAGCAGCGTAGAACCGCCCGGTAGGGGCTACACCTTC. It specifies CASSVEPPGRGYTF.